The 26 T cell receptor beta chains listed next were all sequenced from one sample in a study of CD8 T cells in Susac syndrome. Random hexamers primed reverse transcription of about 0.45 to 1 ug RNA. TCRdb processed the immunoSEQ multiplex PCR reads anew with MiXCR; each CDR3 protein has one entry. The sample lists 350,000 to 550,000 distinct CDR3 sequences; 85% to 90% were seen once. Source material: CD8+ T cells from PBMCs. These receptors were collected from a human donor with multiple sclerosis.

This chain joins TRBV2 and TRBJ2-7, with TRBD1 identical over 7 bases. Germline values: CDR1 SNHLY, CDR2 FYNNEI. V lost 7 bases, J lost 2 bases, and 8 bases stayed unmatched. This CDR3 region has 14 residues. In DNA form, the CDR3 reads TGTGCCAGCAAGGGGGACAGACAGACCTACGAGCAGTACTTC. This gives the protein CASKGDRQTYEQYF. Complete variable domain (other parts from reference TRBV2 and TRBJ2-7): EPEVTQTPSHQVTQMGQEVILRCVPISNHLYFYWYRQILGQKVEFLVSFYNNEISEKSEIFDDQFSVERPDGSNFTLKIRSTKLEDSAMYFCASKGDRQTYEQYFGPGTRLTVT.

This clonotype was observed a few times. The chain has TRBV6-6 and TRBJ2-3; the D is unclear. V dropped 0 bases and J dropped 6 bases, with 4 bases sitting between them. The CDR3 is 12 amino acids. Germline lookup yields CDR1 MNHNY and CDR2 SVGAGI (reference sequence). The CDR3 loop reads CASSYSPDTQYF. The CDR3 coding sequence is TGTGCCAGCAGTTACTCTCCGGATACGCAGTATTTT.

The rearrangement links TRBV6-2 or TRBV6-3 to TRBJ1-1; unclear D gene. V lost 4 bases, J lost 4 bases, and 10 bases lay in between. CDR3 length equals 13 residues. Germline CDR1 reads MNHEY; CDR2 reads SVGEGT. The CDR3 nucleotides are TGTGCCAGCAGTTTGGGAAGTCTCACTGAAGCTTTCTTT. Residues: CASSLGSLTEAFF.

Remarks on this clonotype: Mismatch with germline at one junction end may stem from a read error. This sequence joins TRBV7-7 and TRBJ2-1; a weak D match, TRBD1 (5 bases). The CDR3 covers 14 residues. Germline-derived CDR1 and CDR2 are SSHAT and FNYEAQ (reference sequence). The CDR3 bases are TGTGCTAGCAGCTTAGGGGATGACAGCAATGAGCAGTTCTTC. Its translation is CASSLGDDSNEQFF.

This clonotype was detected only a few times. The J gene is TRBJ2-1, the V gene TRBV7-2, with D tentatively TRBD1 (5 bases). CDR3 length: 11 residues. V was trimmed by 7 bases and J by 10 bases, leaving 11 bases between them. CDR1 and CDR2 from the germline V gene are SGHTA and FQGNSA. Written as DNA, the CDR3 is TGTGCCAGCACCCCAGGGCACGAGCAGTTCTTC. Translating gives CASTPGHEQFF.

The rearrangement uses TRBV11-3 and TRBJ2-7; D is perhaps TRBD1 or TRBD2 (5 bases each). With 0 bases removed from V and 3 bases from J, the gap between germline ends came to 12 bases. The CDR3 covers 15 residues. Germline V gene data show CDR1 as SGHNT and CDR2 as YENEEA. The CDR3 nucleotides read TGTGCCAGCAGCTTAGATGCCGGGACGAGCTACGAGCAGTACTTC. This sequence encodes CASSLDAGTSYEQYF.

The genes are TRBV12-3 or TRBV12-4 and TRBJ2-3, with D perhaps matching TRBD2 (5 bases). Trimming pared 6 bases from V and 1 base from J, leaving 14 bases between. The CDR3 is 15 amino acids. CDR3 nucleotides: TGTGCCAGCAGCCCCCTGGAGAGGGGCACAGATACGCAGTATTTT. The encoded protein is CASSPLERGTDTQYF.

This sequence joins TRBV7-7 and TRBJ2-5; weak D call: TRBD2 (5 bases). V lost 5 bases to trimming and J lost 5 bases, with 12 bases between them. Germline-derived CDR1 and CDR2 are SSHAT and FNYEAQ (reference sequence). The CDR3 spans 13 residues. The CDR3 nucleotides are TGTGCCAGCAGCCCTAGCTCTGCGGAGACCCAGTACTTC. It yields the protein CASSPSSAETQYF.

The chain recombines TRBV3-1 with TRBJ1-5, with 9 nucleotides matching TRBD1. Germline V lookup: CDR1 LGHDT, CDR2 YNNKEL (reference sequence). This CDR3 contains 13 residues. CDR3 in amino acids: CSRGDRANQPQHF. CDR3 nucleotide sequence: TGTTCAAGGGGGGACAGGGCCAATCAGCCCCAGCATTTT.

The genes are TRBV19 and TRBJ2-2, with D tentatively TRBD1 (6 bases). The CDR3 consists of 17 residues. Trimming stripped 1 base from V and 0 bases from J, with 12 bases between. Looked up from germline, CDR1 is LNHDA and CDR2 is SQIVND (reference sequence). CDR3: CASSIVTGHSNTGELFF. In DNA form, the CDR3 reads TGTGCCAGTAGTATAGTAACGGGACACTCGAACACCGGGGAGCTGTTTTTT.

The chain uses TRBV5-1 and TRBJ2-1; 9 bases match TRBD2. This CDR3 comprises 15 residues. CDR1 and CDR2 (germline): SGHRS, YFSETQ. The J segment lost 8 bases and the V segment lost 0 bases, leaving 6 bases of the junction unmatched. CDR3 in amino acids: CASSLGREGGDEQFF. The CDR3 DNA sequence: TGCGCCAGCAGCTTGGGGCGGGAGGGCGGAGATGAGCAGTTCTTC.

This clonotype was found a few times. CDR3 in amino acids: CASTFNPHGYTF. The CDR3 DNA reads TGTGCCAGCACCTTCAATCCCCATGGCTACACCTTC. This chain joins TRBV6-1 and TRBJ1-2; D unclear. The V gene lost 7 bases and the J gene lost 6 bases, with 12 bases spanning the gap. Germline V CDR1 and CDR2: MNHNS, SASEGT. The CDR3 runs 12 residues.

This chain links TRBV14 with TRBJ1-4, with TRBD1 matching over 7 bases. J was trimmed by 3 bases and V by 5 bases; bases with no gene match: 6. This CDR3 is 15 amino acids long. Germline V lookup: CDR1 SGHDN, CDR2 FVKESK. The CDR3 protein is CASSSRQGPNEKLFF. Written as DNA, the CDR3 is TGTGCCAGCAGCTCTCGACAGGGACCTAATGAAAAACTGTTTTTT.

The CDR3 is CASSQDRGQTDTQYF. The DNA for the CDR3 is TGTGCCAGCAGCCAAGACAGGGGCCAGACAGATACGCAGTATTTT. This chain joins TRBV14 and TRBJ2-3, with D tentatively TRBD1 (6 bases). Trimming cost V 0 bases and J 3 bases, with 10 bases left between them. Per germline, CDR1 SGHDN and CDR2 FVKESK. The CDR3 is 15 amino acids. The full variable domain, with the rest looked up from reference TRBV14 and TRBJ2-3, is EAGVTQFPSHSVIEKGQTVTLRCDPISGHDNLYWYRRVMGKEIKFLLHFVKESKQDESGMPNNRFLAERTGGTYSTLKVQPAELEDSGVYFCASSQDRGQTDTQYFGPGTRLTVL.

The chain uses TRBV20-1 and TRBJ2-7; D may correspond to TRBD1 or TRBD2 (5 bases each). Per germline, CDR1 DFQATT and CDR2 SNEGSKA (reference sequence). With 1 base removed from V and 0 bases from J, the gap between germline ends came to 13 bases. The CDR3 runs to 15 residues. The CDR3 DNA reads TGCAGTGCTAGAGCAGGGACGGGGAGCTCCTACGAGCAGTACTTC. This codes for CSARAGTGSSYEQYF.

This clonotype turned up a few times. V and J are TRBV28 and TRBJ1-1; no firm D call. Germline V lookup: CDR1 MDHEN, CDR2 SYDVKM. This CDR3 is 14 amino acids long. Between the trimmed V and J ends, which lost 2 bases and 3 bases, there was a span of 10 bases. The CDR3 protein is CASSLVGGHTEAFF. The CDR3 DNA reads TGTGCCAGCAGTTTAGTCGGCGGGCACACTGAAGCTTTCTTT.

This clonotype has just a few counts. The chain recombines TRBV20-1 with TRBJ2-7; no reliable D call. V lost 0 bases and J lost 4, with 10 bases in between. This CDR3 is built from 13 residues. Per germline, CDR1 DFQATT and CDR2 SNEGSKA (reference sequence). CDR3 in amino acids: CSARDAGPYEQYF. DNA of the CDR3: TGCAGTGCTAGAGATGCCGGACCGTACGAGCAGTACTTC.

This clonotype appeared once. The J gene is TRBJ2-5, the V gene TRBV4-1; TRBD1 or TRBD2 may be the D gene (5 bases each). The length of the CDR3 is 14 residues. Germline V gives CDR1 MGHRA, CDR2 YSYEKL. V lost 2 bases and J lost 5, with 12 bases in between. In DNA form, the CDR3 reads TGCGCCAGCAGCCAAAGTGGGGGAGTGGAGACCCAGTACTTC. Residues: CASSQSGGVETQYF.

This chain uses TRBV27 with TRBJ2-2; D unclear. Germline CDR1 and CDR2: MNHEY and SMNVEV (reference sequence). The CDR3 spans 13 residues. The V end lost 1 base, the J end lost 9 bases, and 9 bases lay between the germline ends. CDR3 loop: CASSLLYTRELFF. The CDR3 nucleotides are TGTGCCAGCAGTTTATTGTATACCCGGGAGCTGTTTTTT.

This clonotype was counted only a few times. The chain recombines TRBV4-2 with TRBJ2-1; no reliable D call. The CDR3 totals 12 residues. Trimming shortened V by 3 bases and J by 7 bases, and 7 bases separated the two germline ends. The germline CDR1 and CDR2 sequences are LGHNA and YNFKEQ. CDR3 loop: CASSQGINEQFF. CDR3 bases: TGTGCCAGCAGCCAGGGGATAAATGAGCAGTTCTTC.

This clonotype was seen only a few times. The chain employs TRBV6-5 and TRBJ2-1; TRBD2 is a possible D gene (7 bases). Germline V gene data show CDR1 as MNHEY and CDR2 as SVGAGI. Trimming removed 4 bases at V and 7 bases at J, with 11 bases between. CDR3 length: 13 amino acids. For the CDR3, the DNA is TGTGCCAGCAGTTGGGGGGGCGGAAATGAGCAGTTCTTC. It translates to CASSWGGGNEQFF.

The chain carries TRBV7-9 and TRBJ1-1; a possible D gene is TRBD1 (5 bases). This CDR3 has 15 amino acids. Germline-derived CDR1 and CDR2 are SEHNR and FQNEAQ (reference sequence). The ends were cut back, 3 bases at V and 6 bases at J, with 17 bases in the middle. CDR3 amino acids: CASSFGQGMKSEAFF. CDR3 nucleotide sequence: TGTGCCAGCAGCTTTGGCCAGGGAATGAAGTCTGAAGCTTTCTTT. The complete variable domain, with remaining parts taken from reference TRBV7-9 and TRBJ1-1, reads DTGVSQNPRHKITKRGQNVTFRCDPISEHNRLYWYRQTLGQGPEFLTYFQNEAQLEKSRLLSDRFSAERPKGSFSTLEIQRTEQGDSAMYLCASSFGQGMKSEAFFGQGTRLTVV.

The chain is built from TRBV20-1 and TRBJ2-7; D gene uncertain. The CDR3 sequence is 13 residues long. V was trimmed by 3 bases and J by 2 bases, leaving 11 bases between them. Per the germline V gene, CDR1 is DFQATT and CDR2 is SNEGSKA (reference sequence). The CDR3, as DNA: TGCAGTGCTAGTCCCTTTCGGACCTACGAGCAGTACTTC. Amino acid sequence: CSASPFRTYEQYF.

The chain uses TRBV7-9 and TRBJ2-4; 8 bases are a match to TRBD1. V trimming: 3 bases; J trimming: 0 bases; junction bases outside the gene matches: 7. CDR3 length: 17 residues. Germline V CDR1 and CDR2: SEHNR, FQNEAQ (reference sequence). CDR3 residues: CASSFYQGALAKNIQYF. DNA of the CDR3: TGTGCCAGCAGCTTTTATCAGGGGGCCCTAGCCAAAAACATTCAGTACTTC.

The V and J genes are TRBV29-1 and TRBJ2-3; D unclear. The V end lost 7 bases, the J end lost 4 bases, and 9 bases lay between the germline ends. The CDR3 runs to 11 residues. Germline lookup yields CDR1 SQVTM and CDR2 ANQGSEA. CDR3 nucleotide sequence: TGCAGCGCCCTCCGGTCAGATACGCAGTATTTT. Its translation is CSALRSDTQYF.

The chain joins TRBV6-2 or TRBV6-3 to TRBJ1-1, with D tentatively TRBD1 (5 bases). The CDR3 loop spans 16 amino acids. CDR1 is MNHEY, CDR2 SVGEGT, per germline. Between the trimmed V and J ends, which lost 6 bases and 4 bases, there was a span of 21 bases. The CDR3 DNA reads TGTGCCAGCAGCACCACCCGGACAAGGTCTCCCACTGAAGCTTTCTTT. It encodes CASSTTRTRSPTEAFF.